The 24 T cell receptor beta chains listed next were all sequenced from one sample in a study of CXCR3-negative and CXCR3-positive naive CD8 T cells. The authors prepared UMI-labeled TRB cDNA libraries by 5' RACE. Reprocessing the 5' RACE reads, TCRdb reports a single entry for every CDR3 protein and omits DNA. This table holds 100,000 to 150,000 distinct CDR3 sequences. Sequenced sample: naive CXCR3- CD8+ T cells from blood. Subset meaning: CD45RO-CCR7+CD27+CD95- naive CD8+ T cells lacking CXCR3 (TNR3-). The receptors were sampled from a human donor in good health. Some clones in this sample may be carry-over from other donors' samples.

V is TRBV6-2 or TRBV6-3 and J is TRBJ1-6. Germline CDR1 is MNHEY and CDR2 is SVGEGT. The CDR3 runs to 16 residues. The CDR3 loop reads CASSYSWQKYNSPLHF.

The chain has TRBV7-9 and TRBJ1-2; the D gene TCRdb calls, TRBD1, cannot be checked with no DNA. CDR3 length: 15 residues. CDR1 is SEHNR, CDR2 FQNEAQ, per germline (reference sequence). The CDR3 sequence is CASSPRTGEDYGYTF.

The chain employs TRBV2 and TRBJ2-7; absent DNA, TCRdb's TRBD2 call cannot be checked. The V gene's germline CDR1 is SNHLY and CDR2 FYNNEI. The CDR3 runs 14 residues. The CDR3 loop reads CASSGVEYLPEQYF.

The V gene is TRBV6-6, the J gene TRBJ2-7. This CDR3 has 11 amino acids. The germline V gene has CDR1 MNHNY and CDR2 SVGAGI (reference sequence). CDR3 region: CASSYGAEQYF.

The rearrangement links TRBV15 to TRBJ2-5; the TRBD1 assignment by TCRdb is unverifiable without DNA. Germline-derived CDR1 and CDR2 are LNHNV and YYDKDF (reference sequence). This CDR3 is 14 amino acids long. CDR3 in amino acids: CATSTRQGKETQYF. Drawing the rest from reference TRBV15 and TRBJ2-5, the complete variable domain is DAMVIQNPRYQVTQFGKPVTLSCSQTLNHNVMYWYQQKSSQAPKLLFHYYDKDFNNEADTPDNFQSRRPNTSFCFLDIRSPGLGDTAMYLCATSTRQGKETQYFGPGTRLLVL.

J is TRBJ2-7 and V is TRBV12-3 or TRBV12-4. CDR3 size: 15 residues. CDR3 protein: CASRPSTVSSYEQYF.

The gene calls are TRBV9 and TRBJ2-7; TCRdb designates TRBD2, a call that cannot be tested without DNA. CDR1 and CDR2 from the germline V gene are SGDLS and YYNGEE. The CDR3 runs to 12 residues. Here the CDR3 reads CASGRDGYEQYF.

This chain connects TRBV20-1 to TRBJ2-1; the TCRdb D gene call, TRBD2, has no DNA to confirm it. CDR3 length: 14 residues. CDR1 and CDR2 (germline): DFQATT, SNEGSKA (reference sequence). CDR3 sequence reads: CSARDQAGYNEQFF.

The V call is TRBV7-2, the J call TRBJ1-2. From germline, CDR1 is SGHTA and CDR2 FQGNSA. CDR3 length equals 13 residues. This chain's CDR3 is CTSSLGNTYGYTF.

The chain is built from TRBV6-2 or TRBV6-3 and TRBJ1-1; the TCRdb call, TRBD1, lacks DNA for checking. The germline V gene has CDR1 MNHEY and CDR2 SVGEGT. This CDR3 region has 14 residues. This CDR3 reads CASSFTGPNTEAFF.

This chain connects TRBV29-1 to TRBJ1-1; TCRdb's assignment of TRBD1 cannot be checked, as there is no DNA. The CDR3 sequence is 15 residues long. Germline V CDR1 and CDR2: SQVTM, ANQGSEA. The CDR3 loop is CSVVESGQGNTEAFF.

This chain connects TRBV6-2 or TRBV6-3 to TRBJ2-5; there is no DNA to check the TCRdb D call of TRBD2. The CDR3 has 13 residues. Per the germline V gene, CDR1 is MNHEY and CDR2 is SVGEGT. This CDR3 is CASRSGLEETQYF.

The chain is built from TRBV6-9 and TRBJ1-2; without DNA, the TCRdb call of TRBD1 cannot be checked. CDR3 length equals 16 residues. CDR1 is MNHGY and CDR2 is SVAAGI in the germline V gene. The CDR3 region is CASSSQPGQCNYGYTF.

The chain couples TRBV30 to TRBJ2-7; TCRdb indicates TRBD1, and absent DNA this call remains unverified. This CDR3 comprises 13 residues. The V gene's germline CDR1 is GTSNPN and CDR2 SVGIG (reference sequence). The CDR3: CAWSVQTGYEQYF.

V usage is TRBV27 and J usage is TRBJ2-1; the D call of TRBD2 rests on TCRdb alone, since no DNA is present to check it. The germline V gene has CDR1 MNHEY and CDR2 SMNVEV (reference sequence). The length of the CDR3 is 15 residues. The CDR3 region is CASSSRTSLSNEQFF.

The rearrangement uses TRBV11-2 and TRBJ2-7; TCRdb outputs TRBD1, but without DNA this stays unchecked. The CDR3 length is 16 residues. Germline values: CDR1 SGHAT, CDR2 FQNNGV. CDR3 residues: CASSLSWGGDSYEQYF.

The chain carries TRBV20-1 and TRBJ2-1; no DNA is available, so the TRBD2 call from TCRdb remains unchecked. The CDR3 spans 17 residues. Looked up from germline, CDR1 is DFQATT and CDR2 is SNEGSKA (reference sequence). The CDR3 loop is CSARDWTSGSGSNEQFF.

The chain has TRBV13 and TRBJ1-1; with no DNA, the TCRdb D assignment of TRBD1 cannot be verified. This CDR3 region has 15 residues. Germline-derived CDR1 and CDR2 are PRHDT and FYEKMQ (reference sequence). CDR3 in amino acids: CASSSGQGGWTEAFF.

The chain has TRBV7-6 and TRBJ2-7; TCRdb outputs TRBD2, but without DNA this stays unchecked. The CDR3 is 18 residues long. CDR1 is SGHVS, CDR2 FNYEAQ, per germline. The CDR3 sequence is CASSSPTSGRAGSYEQYF.

V usage is TRBV20-1 and J usage is TRBJ2-5; TCRdb calls TRBD2, which cannot be checked without DNA. Per the germline V gene, CDR1 is DFQATT and CDR2 is SNEGSKA (reference sequence). The CDR3 is made up of 15 amino acids. The CDR3 sequence is CSATTSGSLQETQYF.

The rearrangement uses TRBV5-1 and TRBJ1-1. The germline V gene encodes CDR1 SGHRS and CDR2 YFSETQ. This CDR3 region has 16 residues. The CDR3 reads CASSLEGGSLDTEAFF.

The chain combines TRBV4-1 with TRBJ1-2. Germline V CDR1 and CDR2: MGHRA, YSYEKL. This CDR3 spans 16 amino acids. The CDR3 reads CASSQDFPSATYGYTF.

The CDR3 spells CASSLGTENIQYF. The V and J genes are TRBV12-3 or TRBV12-4 and TRBJ2-4; TCRdb's assignment of TRBD1 cannot be checked, as there is no DNA. CDR3 length: 13 amino acids.

The gene calls are TRBV7-2 and TRBJ2-1; the TCRdb D gene call, TRBD1, has no DNA to confirm it. Germline V gene sequence: CDR1 SGHTA, CDR2 FQGNSA. This CDR3 contains 15 residues. This CDR3 is CASSFRPVSYNEQFF.